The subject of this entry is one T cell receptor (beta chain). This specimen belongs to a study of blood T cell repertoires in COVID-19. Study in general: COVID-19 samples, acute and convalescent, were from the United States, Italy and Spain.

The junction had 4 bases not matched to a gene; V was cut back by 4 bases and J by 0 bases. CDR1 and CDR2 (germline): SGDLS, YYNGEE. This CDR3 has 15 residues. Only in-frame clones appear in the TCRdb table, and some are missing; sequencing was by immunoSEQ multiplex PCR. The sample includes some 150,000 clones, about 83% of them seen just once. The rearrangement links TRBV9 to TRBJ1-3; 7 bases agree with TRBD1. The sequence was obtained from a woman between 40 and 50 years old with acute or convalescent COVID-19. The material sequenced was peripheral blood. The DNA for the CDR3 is TGTGCCAGCAGCCCAACAGGGGACTCTGGAAACACCATATATTTT. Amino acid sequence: CASSPTGDSGNTIYF.